The clone carrying this T cell receptor beta chain turned up a few times. Antigen specificity is unknown. PCR involved 60 Vbeta and 13 Jbeta primers. TCRdb's table, derived via immunoSEQ multiplex PCR, lists solely in-frame clones and lacks some. The table lists approximately 150,000 clones, roughly 70% of them singletons. This sample was included in a study of cytomegalovirus exposure and HLA in healthy donors. Study-wide results and limits: Across donors, most TCRs were seen rarely, yet some public ones were widespread. Researchers reported in a later analysis that a missense DCLRE1C variant was tied to TCR beta V- and J-gene trimming. The listing of 150 to 200 TCR beta chains classed them as cytomegalovirus-associated.

CDR1 is MNHNY and CDR2 is SVGAGI in the germline V gene (reference sequence). The CDR3 covers 14 residues. V lost 8 bases to trimming and J lost 0 bases; unmatched junction nucleotides: 4. Specimen: PBMCs. V usage is TRBV6-6 and J usage is TRBJ2-7; 10 bases are a match to TRBD2. The receptor was isolated from a woman in her 40s in good health and CMV-seronegative. The CDR3 loop is CASLSGRSSYEQYF. Written as DNA, the CDR3 is TGTGCCAGCCTTAGCGGGAGGAGCTCCTACGAGCAGTACTTC.